The 22 T cell receptor beta chains in this list originate from one sample, sequenced in a study of blood T cell repertoires in COVID-19. The method was immunoSEQ multiplex PCR; TCRdb's version includes in-frame clones alone and lacks a portion of them. Of fewer than 500,000 clones listed, about four fifths are singletons. Sequencing input: peripheral blood. Receptors originate from a human donor with acute or convalescent COVID-19. The donor label of this sample is uncertain.

This chain connects TRBV15 to TRBJ1-1, with TRBD1 matching 8 bases. With 0 bases clipped from V and 0 bases from J, the junction kept 6 bases outside the gene matches. Germline V gene data show CDR1 as LNHNV and CDR2 as YYDKDF (reference sequence). This CDR3 spans 17 amino acids. CDR3 sequence: CATSREGTGSMNTEAFF. In DNA, the CDR3 is TGTGCCACCAGCAGAGAGGGGACAGGAAGCATGAACACTGAAGCTTTCTTT.

The chain uses TRBV5-5 and TRBJ2-3; a possible D gene is TRBD2 (5 bases). The CDR3 extends over 18 amino acids. CDR1 SGHKS and CDR2 YYEKEE come from the germline V gene (reference sequence). Trimming stripped 0 bases from V and 4 bases from J, with 21 bases between. CDR3 nucleotide sequence: TGTGCCAGCAGCTTGGTATCTCGGGGTCTTGGGGAGTCAGATACGCAGTATTTT. Its protein is CASSLVSRGLGESDTQYF.

V gene TRBV27 combines with J gene TRBJ2-6, with D unclear. V was cut by 7 bases and J by 0 bases, with 10 bases left in between. This CDR3 contains 15 residues. CDR1 and CDR2 from the germline V gene are MNHEY and SMNVEV (reference sequence). The CDR3 DNA reads as TGTGCCAGCAAGGCAGACTTCTCTGGGGCCAACGTCCTGACTTTC. Translated, it gives CASKADFSGANVLTF.

The chain carries TRBV29-1 and TRBJ1-1, with 7 bases fitting TRBD1. Germline V gene data show CDR1 as SQVTM and CDR2 as ANQGSEA. The CDR3 has 14 residues. The trim removed 7 bases at V and 2 bases at J, leaving 10 bases unmatched. The CDR3 nucleotides read TGCAGCGGCACAGGGGCGGTAAAAAACACTGAAGCTTTCTTT. It yields the protein CSGTGAVKNTEAFF. The full variable domain, completed using reference TRBV29-1 and TRBJ1-1, is SAVISQKPSRDICQRGTSLTIQCQVDSQVTMMFWYRQQPGQSLTLIATANQGSEATYESGFVIDKFPISRPNLTFSTLTVSNMSPEDSSIYLCSGTGAVKNTEAFFGQGTRLTVV.

The rearrangement links TRBV18 to TRBJ1-5; D ambiguous. Per germline, CDR1 KGHSH and CDR2 LQKENI. The V gene lost 5 bases and the J gene lost 3 bases, with 8 bases spanning the gap. CDR3 length: 13 amino acids. This chain's CDR3 is CASSVQSNQPQHF. CDR3 coding DNA: TGTGCCAGCTCAGTCCAGTCCAATCAGCCCCAGCATTTT.

The chain joins TRBV5-1 to TRBJ1-2; TRBD1 might be the D (6 bases). V was shortened by 4 bases and J by 6 bases, with 13 bases between the two germline ends. This CDR3 has 13 residues. From germline, CDR1 is SGHRS and CDR2 YFSETQ. The CDR3 loop reads CASSLDRFDGYTF. In nucleotides, the CDR3 is TGCGCCAGCAGCCTTGACAGGTTCGATGGCTACACCTTC.

The chain is built from TRBV6-6 and TRBJ2-1, with D hard to call. The CDR3 loop spans 13 amino acids. Trimming shortened V by 6 bases and J by 7 bases, and 13 bases separated the two germline ends. The germline V gene encodes CDR1 MNHNY and CDR2 SVGAGI (reference sequence). CDR3: CASSRPGGNEQFF. The CDR3 region has the DNA TGTGCCAGCAGCCGCCCGGGTGGGAATGAGCAGTTCTTC.

The chain joins TRBV19 to TRBJ1-5; D unresolved. Per the germline V gene, CDR1 is LNHDA and CDR2 is SQIVND (reference sequence). V was clipped by 7 bases and J by 7 bases, with 14 bases between them. The CDR3 has 13 residues. In DNA, the CDR3 is TGTGCCAGTACTAGTGAGGGCAGGCAGCCCCAGCATTTT. Protein product: CASTSEGRQPQHF.

The genes are TRBV19 and TRBJ1-2; TRBD1 aligns across 8 bases. The CDR3 runs 16 residues. The ends lost 6 bases at V and 0 bases at J; junction bases unmatched: 9. Per germline, CDR1 LNHDA and CDR2 SQIVND (reference sequence). The CDR3 bases are TGTGCCAGTAGCAACCGGAGACAGGGGACTAACTATGGCTACACCTTC. It translates to CASSNRRQGTNYGYTF.

The V and J genes are TRBV19 and TRBJ2-1; weak D call: TRBD2 (7 bases). Germline V gene sequence: CDR1 LNHDA, CDR2 SQIVND (reference sequence). The CDR3 totals 18 residues. V was cut by 7 bases and J by 0 bases, with 22 bases left in between. CDR3 sequence reads: CASTLRGALSYSYNEQFF. DNA for the CDR3: TGTGCCAGTACTCTCCGGGGGGCTTTATCTTACTCCTACAATGAGCAGTTCTTC. Complete variable domain (other parts from reference TRBV19 and TRBJ2-1): DGGITQSPKYLFRKEGQNVTLSCEQNLNHDAMYWYRQDPGQGLRLIYYSQIVNDFQKGDIAEGYSVSREKKESFPLTVTSAQKNPTAFYLCASTLRGALSYSYNEQFFGPGTRLTVL.

The DNA for the CDR3 is TGTGCCAGCAGTAACGGACGGAGGCTACAAGAGACCCAGTACTTC. Protein product: CASSNGRRLQETQYF. The chain couples TRBV6-5 to TRBJ2-5; D is possibly TRBD2 (5 bases). The CDR3 is 15 amino acids. Per germline, CDR1 MNHEY and CDR2 SVGAGI. The V gene lost 5 bases and the J gene lost 2 bases, with 15 bases spanning the gap.

The chain combines TRBV5-1 with TRBJ2-5, with D maybe TRBD2 (6 bases). The V and J ends lost 3 bases and 1 base respectively, with 13 bases between them. Germline V CDR1 and CDR2: SGHRS, YFSETQ. The CDR3 consists of 15 residues. As DNA, the CDR3 is TGCGCCAGCAGCTCGGGTGGGGGGACCCAAGAGACCCAGTACTTC. This sequence encodes CASSSGGGTQETQYF.

The chain has TRBV7-9 and TRBJ1-4; D is unresolved. V was shortened by 5 bases and J by 5 bases, with 12 bases between the two germline ends. Germline lookup yields CDR1 SEHNR and CDR2 FQNEAQ (reference sequence). The CDR3 contains 14 residues. CDR3 sequence reads: CASSDSTENEKLFF. The CDR3 DNA follows: TGTGCCAGCAGCGATTCAACGGAGAATGAAAAACTGTTTTTT. Together with reference TRBV7-9 and TRBJ1-4, the CDR3 gives the full variable domain: DTGVSQNPRHKITKRGQNVTFRCDPISEHNRLYWYRQTLGQGPEFLTYFQNEAQLEKSRLLSDRFSAERPKGSFSTLEIQRTEQGDSAMYLCASSDSTENEKLFFGSGTQLSVL.

The V and J genes are TRBV30 and TRBJ2-2; D is possibly TRBD2 (5 bases). Germline CDR1 and CDR2: GTSNPN and SVGIG (reference sequence). V lost 4 bases and J 1 base, leaving 13 bases between the germline ends. The CDR3 consists of 15 residues. The CDR3 is CAWIPSPGNTGELFF. The CDR3 DNA is TGTGCCTGGATCCCTAGCCCCGGGAACACCGGGGAGCTGTTTTTT.

V is TRBV30 and J is TRBJ2-2; 12 bases agree with TRBD2. Unmatched junction bases numbered 13, after V lost 4 bases and J lost 7 bases. CDR3 size: 17 residues. Germline loops: CDR1 GTSNPN, CDR2 SVGIG (reference sequence). The CDR3 nucleotides read TGTGCCTGGACCCCACCCCTTCTAGCGGGAGGGATCGGGGAGCTGTTTTTT. Translation gives CAWTPPLLAGGIGELFF.

The chain is built from TRBV10-3 and TRBJ1-1; TRBD1 aligns across 7 bases. Per germline, CDR1 ENHRY and CDR2 SYGVKD. This CDR3 has 13 amino acids. V gave up 9 bases and J gave up 6 bases; unmatched junction bases: 10. The CDR3: CAIGAQQGSEAFF. Here the CDR3 DNA reads TGTGCCATTGGGGCCCAACAGGGGTCTGAAGCTTTCTTT.

There are many counts of this clone. The V and J genes are TRBV5-1 and TRBJ1-2, with D tentatively TRBD1 (5 bases). CDR3 size: 13 residues. Germline loops: CDR1 SGHRS, CDR2 YFSETQ. The V gene lost 3 bases and the J gene lost 8 bases, with 14 bases spanning the gap. Here the CDR3 reads CASSSTVFSGYTF. The CDR3 DNA is TGCGCCAGCAGCTCGACAGTGTTCTCGGGCTACACCTTC.

The rearrangement links TRBV20-1 to TRBJ2-7; 7 bases line up with TRBD2. The CDR3 is made up of 14 amino acids. Germline CDR1 DFQATT, CDR2 SNEGSKA (reference sequence). J gave up 3 bases and V 3 bases, and 8 bases lay outside the gene matches. The chain's CDR3 is CSASRGLGDYEQYF. In nucleotides, the CDR3 is TGCAGTGCTAGTCGAGGACTAGGGGACTACGAGCAGTACTTC.

V gene TRBV5-1 combines with J gene TRBJ2-5; perhaps TRBD1 as D (6 bases). V lost 2 bases and J lost 5, with 16 bases in between. CDR3 length equals 15 residues. The germline gives CDR1 SGHRS, CDR2 YFSETQ. CDR3 nucleotides: TGCGCCAGCAGCTTAGGCAGGGGAATGAAGGAGACCCAGTACTTC. The encoded protein is CASSLGRGMKETQYF.

The V gene is TRBV7-2, the J gene TRBJ1-5, with 7 nucleotides matching TRBD1. J gave up 8 bases and V 5 bases, and 6 bases lay outside the gene matches. There are 13 residues in the CDR3. Germline assignment: CDR1 SGHTA and CDR2 FQGNSA. CDR3 coding DNA: TGTGCCAGCAGCCCGACAGGGTTTGAGCCCCAGCATTTT. It specifies CASSPTGFEPQHF.

The chain joins TRBV6-5 to TRBJ2-7; 8 positions agree with TRBD2. CDR1 is MNHEY and CDR2 is SVGAGI in the germline V gene. CDR3 length: 14 residues. J was trimmed by 4 bases and V by 4 bases; bases with no gene match: 6. As DNA, the CDR3 is TGTGCCAGCAGTTCCGGGACTAGTCCTTACGAGCAGTACTTC. Amino acid sequence: CASSSGTSPYEQYF.

The genes are TRBV6-5 and TRBJ1-1; 9 nucleotides agree with TRBD1. The germline V gene encodes CDR1 MNHEY and CDR2 SVGAGI. The CDR3 consists of 14 residues. J lost 1 base, V lost 4 bases, and 1 base had no gene match. CDR3 sequence (DNA): TGTGCCAGCAGTTGGGGACAGGGGAACACTGAAGCTTTCTTT. It yields the protein CASSWGQGNTEAFF.